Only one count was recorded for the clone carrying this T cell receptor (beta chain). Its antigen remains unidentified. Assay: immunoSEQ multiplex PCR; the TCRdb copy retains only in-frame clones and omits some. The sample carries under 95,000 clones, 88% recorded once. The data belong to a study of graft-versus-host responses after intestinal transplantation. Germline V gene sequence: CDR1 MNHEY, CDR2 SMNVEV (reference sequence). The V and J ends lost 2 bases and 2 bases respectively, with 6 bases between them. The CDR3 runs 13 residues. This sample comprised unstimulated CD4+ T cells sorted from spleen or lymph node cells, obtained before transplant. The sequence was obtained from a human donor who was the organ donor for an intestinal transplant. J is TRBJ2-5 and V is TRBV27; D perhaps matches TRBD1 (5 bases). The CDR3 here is CASSLKGQETQYF. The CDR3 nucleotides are TGTGCCAGCAGTTTAAAGGGGCAAGAGACCCAGTACTTC.